This TCR beta chain stems from a study of post-analysis software for immune sequencing data. In the study overall: Relapsing-remitting, secondary progressive and progressive-relapsing multiple sclerosis were all included among the disease courses.

General study points: TRBV segments more frequent in patients than in controls numbered roughly 5 and included TRBV5-6, TRBV5-1 and TRBV20-1.

The germline V gene encodes CDR1 SGHTA and CDR2 FQGTGA. There are 20 residues in the CDR3. The V segment lost 5 bases and the J segment 0 bases; nucleotides outside the gene matches: 11. Carried by the TCR beta cDNA libraries were unique molecular identifiers. A single record per CDR3 protein comes from TCRdb applying MiXCR to the PCR reads. The data contain about 820,000 distinct CDR3 sequences, under 70% of them singletons. A note on this clonotype: Its antigen is currently unknown.

The TCR originated in a girl under 18 with multiple sclerosis. The sample was blood. This sequence joins TRBV7-3 and TRBJ2-1; 15 nucleotides agree with TRBD2. The CDR3 nucleotides are TGTGCCAGCAGCCCTGGACTAGCGGGAGGGTCAACGGACTCCTACAATGAGCAGTTCTTC. It yields the protein CASSPGLAGGSTDSYNEQFF.